This record concerns one T cell receptor (beta chain) sequence. Its specificity is unknown. Germline V gives CDR1 SGHRS, CDR2 YFSETQ. With 2 bases clipped from V and 4 bases from J, the junction kept 6 bases outside the gene matches. CDR3 size: 15 residues. The sample comes from a study of graft-versus-host responses after intestinal transplantation. Study-wide results and caveats: Ileal or blood samples showed some GvH clones first, and such clones were also found in recipient marrow.

Libraries were prepared by immunoSEQ multiplex PCR; TCRdb keeps only in-frame clonotypes and omits some of them. Among around 110,000 clones listed, 90% were seen once. Sequencing was performed on unstimulated CD4+ T cells sorted from spleen or lymph node cells, taken before intestinal transplant. This clonotype was sampled from a human donor who received an intestinal transplant. The V gene is TRBV5-1, the J gene TRBJ2-1; 7 positions agree with TRBD1. CDR3 residues: CASSFPSGGYNEQFF. CDR3 nucleotides: TGCGCCAGCAGCTTTCCGTCAGGGGGATACAATGAGCAGTTCTTC.